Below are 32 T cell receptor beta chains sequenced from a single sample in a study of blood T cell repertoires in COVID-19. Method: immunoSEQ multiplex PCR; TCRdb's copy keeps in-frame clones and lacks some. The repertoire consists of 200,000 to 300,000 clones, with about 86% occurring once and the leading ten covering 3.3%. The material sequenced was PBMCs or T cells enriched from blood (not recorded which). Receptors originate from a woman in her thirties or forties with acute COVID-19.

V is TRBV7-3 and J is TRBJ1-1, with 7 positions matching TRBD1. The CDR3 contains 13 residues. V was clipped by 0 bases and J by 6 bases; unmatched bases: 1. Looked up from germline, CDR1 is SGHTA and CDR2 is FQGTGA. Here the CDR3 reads CASSLTQGAEAFF. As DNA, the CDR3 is TGTGCCAGCAGCTTAACCCAGGGGGCTGAAGCTTTCTTT. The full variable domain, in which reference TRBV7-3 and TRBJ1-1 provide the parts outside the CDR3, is GAGVSQTPSNKVTEKGKYVELRCDPISGHTALYWYRQSLGQGPEFLIYFQGTGAADDSGLPNDRFFAVRPEGSVSTLKIQRTERGDSAVYLCASSLTQGAEAFFGQGTRLTVV.

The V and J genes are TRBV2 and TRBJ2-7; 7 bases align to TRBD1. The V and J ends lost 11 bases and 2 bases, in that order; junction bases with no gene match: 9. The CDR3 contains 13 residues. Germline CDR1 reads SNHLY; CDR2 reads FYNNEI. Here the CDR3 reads CAGTQGVAYEQYF. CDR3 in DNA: TGTGCCGGAACCCAGGGGGTTGCCTACGAGCAGTACTTC.

CDR3 nucleotides: TGTGCCAGCAGCTTTCGGGACAGGAGTACAGATACGCAGTATTTT. Its translation: CASSFRDRSTDTQYF. V gene TRBV7-2 combines with J gene TRBJ2-3; 8 positions agree with TRBD1. This CDR3 has 15 amino acids. The V and J ends lost 3 bases and 3 bases, in that order; junction bases with no gene match: 5. The germline gives CDR1 SGHTA, CDR2 FQGNSA.

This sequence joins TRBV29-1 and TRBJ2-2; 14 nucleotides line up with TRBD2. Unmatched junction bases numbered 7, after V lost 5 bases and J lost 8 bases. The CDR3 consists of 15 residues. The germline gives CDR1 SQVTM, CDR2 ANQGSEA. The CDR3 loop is CSVKGTSGSSGELFF. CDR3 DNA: TGCAGCGTTAAGGGGACTAGCGGGAGTTCTGGGGAGCTGTTTTTT.

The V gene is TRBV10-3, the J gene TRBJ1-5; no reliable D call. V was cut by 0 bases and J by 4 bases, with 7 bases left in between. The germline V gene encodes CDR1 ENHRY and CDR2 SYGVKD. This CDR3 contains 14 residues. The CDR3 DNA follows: TGTGCCATCAGTGAGTCTGGGGAGAATCAGCCCCAGCATTTT. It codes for CAISESGENQPQHF.

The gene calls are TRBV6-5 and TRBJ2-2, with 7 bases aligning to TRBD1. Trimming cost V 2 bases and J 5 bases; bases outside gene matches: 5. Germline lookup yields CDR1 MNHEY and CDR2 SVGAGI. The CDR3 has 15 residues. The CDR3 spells CASSYTRGKTGELFF. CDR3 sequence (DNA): TGTGCCAGCAGTTACACCAGGGGGAAGACCGGGGAGCTGTTTTTT.

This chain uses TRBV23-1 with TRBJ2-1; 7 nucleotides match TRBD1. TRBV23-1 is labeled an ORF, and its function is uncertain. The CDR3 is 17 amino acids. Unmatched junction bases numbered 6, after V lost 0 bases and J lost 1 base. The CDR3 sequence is CASSQSRQGVSYNEQFF. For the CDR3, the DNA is TGCGCCAGCAGTCAATCCAGGCAGGGGGTTTCCTACAATGAGCAGTTCTTC.

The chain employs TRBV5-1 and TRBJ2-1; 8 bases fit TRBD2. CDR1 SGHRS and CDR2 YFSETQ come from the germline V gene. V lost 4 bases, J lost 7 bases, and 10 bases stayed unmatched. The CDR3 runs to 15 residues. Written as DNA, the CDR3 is TGCGCCAGCAGCGTGGTTGCCGGACTAGCAAATGAGCAGTTCTTC. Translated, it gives CASSVVAGLANEQFF.

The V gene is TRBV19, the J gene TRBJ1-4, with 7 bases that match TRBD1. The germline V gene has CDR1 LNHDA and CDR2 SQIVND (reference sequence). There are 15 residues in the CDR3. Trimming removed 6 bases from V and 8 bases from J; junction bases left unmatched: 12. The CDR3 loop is CASRKTGTDAEKLFF. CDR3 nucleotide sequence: TGTGCCAGTAGGAAAACCGGGACAGACGCCGAAAAACTGTTTTTT. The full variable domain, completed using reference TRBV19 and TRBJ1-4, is DGGITQSPKYLFRKEGQNVTLSCEQNLNHDAMYWYRQDPGQGLRLIYYSQIVNDFQKGDIAEGYSVSREKKESFPLTVTSAQKNPTAFYLCASRKTGTDAEKLFFGSGTQLSVL.

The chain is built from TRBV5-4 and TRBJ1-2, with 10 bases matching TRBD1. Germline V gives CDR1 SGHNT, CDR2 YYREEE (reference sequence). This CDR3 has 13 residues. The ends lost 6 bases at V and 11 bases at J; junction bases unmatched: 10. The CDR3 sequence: CASTLRDRGSYTF. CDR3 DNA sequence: TGTGCCAGCACCCTCCGGGACAGGGGCAGTTACACCTTC.

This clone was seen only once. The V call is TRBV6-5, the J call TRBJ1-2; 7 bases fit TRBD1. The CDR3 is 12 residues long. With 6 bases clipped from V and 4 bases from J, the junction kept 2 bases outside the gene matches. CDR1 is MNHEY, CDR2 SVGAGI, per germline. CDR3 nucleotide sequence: TGTGCCAGCAGCACAGGGGTCTATGGCTACACCTTC. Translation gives CASSTGVYGYTF.

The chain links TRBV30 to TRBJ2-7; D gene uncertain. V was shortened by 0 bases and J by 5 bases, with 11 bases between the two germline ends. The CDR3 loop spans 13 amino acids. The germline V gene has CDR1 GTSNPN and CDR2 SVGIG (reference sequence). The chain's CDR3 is CAWSVSRAHEQYF. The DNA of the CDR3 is TGTGCCTGGAGTGTATCTAGAGCCCACGAGCAGTACTTC.

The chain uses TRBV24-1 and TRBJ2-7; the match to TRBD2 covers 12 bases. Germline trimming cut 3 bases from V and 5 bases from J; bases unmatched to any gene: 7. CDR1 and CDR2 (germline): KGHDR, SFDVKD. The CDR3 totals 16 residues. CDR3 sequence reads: CATSDRRTSGIHEQYF. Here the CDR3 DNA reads TGTGCCACCAGTGATCGGCGGACTAGCGGGATCCACGAGCAGTACTTC.

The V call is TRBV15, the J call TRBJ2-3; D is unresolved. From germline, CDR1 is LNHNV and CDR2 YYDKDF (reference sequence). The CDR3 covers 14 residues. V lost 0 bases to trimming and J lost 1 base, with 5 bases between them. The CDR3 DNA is TGTGCCACCAGCAGAGATACAGGCACAGATACGCAGTATTTT. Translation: CATSRDTGTDTQYF.

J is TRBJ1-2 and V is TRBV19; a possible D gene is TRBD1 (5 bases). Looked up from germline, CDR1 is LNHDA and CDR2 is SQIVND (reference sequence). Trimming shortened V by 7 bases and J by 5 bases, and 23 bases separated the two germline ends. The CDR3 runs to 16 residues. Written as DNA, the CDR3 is TGTGCCAGTACCGTATGGGGTGCAGGGAGGAGTTATGGCTACACCTTC. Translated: CASTVWGAGRSYGYTF.

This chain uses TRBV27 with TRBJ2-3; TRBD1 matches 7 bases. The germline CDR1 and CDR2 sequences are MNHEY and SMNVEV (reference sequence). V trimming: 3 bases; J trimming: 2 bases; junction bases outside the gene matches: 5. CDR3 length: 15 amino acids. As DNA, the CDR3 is TGTGCCAGCAGTTTCGGCAGGGGGACCACAGATACGCAGTATTTT. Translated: CASSFGRGTTDTQYF.

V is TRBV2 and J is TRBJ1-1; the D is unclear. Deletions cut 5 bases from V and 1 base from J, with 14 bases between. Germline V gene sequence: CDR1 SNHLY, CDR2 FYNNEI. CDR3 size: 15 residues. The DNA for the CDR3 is TGTGCCAGCAGTCCTAGCCTAACCAAGAACACTGAAGCTTTCTTT. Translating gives CASSPSLTKNTEAFF.

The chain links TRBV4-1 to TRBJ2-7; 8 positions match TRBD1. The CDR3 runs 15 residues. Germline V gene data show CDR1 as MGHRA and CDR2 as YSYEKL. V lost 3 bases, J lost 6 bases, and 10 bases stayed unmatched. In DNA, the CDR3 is TGCGCCAGCAGCCACCTCGGACAGGGTACGTCCGAGCAGTACTTC. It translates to CASSHLGQGTSEQYF.

CDR3 loop: CASSSRLAATNNEQFF. CDR3 sequence (DNA): TGTGCCAGCAGCTCTCGACTAGCGGCAACAAACAATGAGCAGTTCTTC. This rearrangement joins TRBV9 to TRBJ2-1; 9 bases line up with TRBD2. Germline V gene data show CDR1 as SGDLS and CDR2 as YYNGEE. With V trimmed by 4 bases and J by 5 bases, 10 bases remained unmatched. CDR3 size: 16 residues.

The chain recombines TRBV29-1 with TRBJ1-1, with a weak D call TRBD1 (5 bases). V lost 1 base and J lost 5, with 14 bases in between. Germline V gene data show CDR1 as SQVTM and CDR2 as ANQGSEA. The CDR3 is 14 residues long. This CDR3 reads CSVEGRGAGTEAFF. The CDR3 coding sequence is TGCAGCGTTGAAGGGCGCGGGGCGGGAACTGAAGCTTTCTTT.

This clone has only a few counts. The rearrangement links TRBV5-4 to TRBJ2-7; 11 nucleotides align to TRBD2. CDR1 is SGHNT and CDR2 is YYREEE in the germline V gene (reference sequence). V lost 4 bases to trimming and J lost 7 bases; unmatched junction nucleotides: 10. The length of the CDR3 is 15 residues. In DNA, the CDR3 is TGTGCCAGCAGCCCGCTACTAGCGGGAGCGGGTGAGCAGTACTTC. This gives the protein CASSPLLAGAGEQYF.

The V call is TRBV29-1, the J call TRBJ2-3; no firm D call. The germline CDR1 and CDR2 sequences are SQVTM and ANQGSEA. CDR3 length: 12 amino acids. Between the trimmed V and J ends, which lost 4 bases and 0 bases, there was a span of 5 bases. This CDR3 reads CSVGRSTDTQYF. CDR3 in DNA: TGCAGCGTTGGCAGGAGCACAGATACGCAGTATTTT.

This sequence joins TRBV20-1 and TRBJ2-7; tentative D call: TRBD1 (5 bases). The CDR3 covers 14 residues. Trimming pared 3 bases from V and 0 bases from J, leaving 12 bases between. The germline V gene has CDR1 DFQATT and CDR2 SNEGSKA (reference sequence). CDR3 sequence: CSASVAGLSYEQYF. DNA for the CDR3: TGCAGTGCTAGTGTGGCAGGGCTCTCCTACGAGCAGTACTTC.

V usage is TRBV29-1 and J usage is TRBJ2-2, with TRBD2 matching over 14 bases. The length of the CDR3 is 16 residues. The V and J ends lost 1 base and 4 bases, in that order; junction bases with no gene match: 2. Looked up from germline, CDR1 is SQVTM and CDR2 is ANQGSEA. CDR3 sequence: CSVEGLAGGITGELFF. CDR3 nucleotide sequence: TGCAGCGTTGAAGGACTAGCGGGAGGGATCACCGGGGAGCTGTTTTTT.

The CDR3 is CASSLAGVSYEQYF. For the CDR3, the DNA is TGTGCCAGCAGCTTGGCGGGAGTCTCCTACGAGCAGTACTTC. J is TRBJ2-7 and V is TRBV5-5; D possibly corresponds to TRBD2 (6 bases). V lost 0 bases to trimming and J lost 0 bases, with 7 bases between them. Looked up from germline, CDR1 is SGHKS and CDR2 is YYEKEE (reference sequence). CDR3 size: 14 residues.

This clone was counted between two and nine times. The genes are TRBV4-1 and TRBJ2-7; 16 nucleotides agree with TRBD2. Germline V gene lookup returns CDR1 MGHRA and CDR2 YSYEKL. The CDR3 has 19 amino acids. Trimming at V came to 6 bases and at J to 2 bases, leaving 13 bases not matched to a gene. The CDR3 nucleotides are TGCGCCAGCAGGCAGACCGGGACTAGCGGGAGGGCCATTACCTACGAGCAGTACTTC. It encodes CASRQTGTSGRAITYEQYF.

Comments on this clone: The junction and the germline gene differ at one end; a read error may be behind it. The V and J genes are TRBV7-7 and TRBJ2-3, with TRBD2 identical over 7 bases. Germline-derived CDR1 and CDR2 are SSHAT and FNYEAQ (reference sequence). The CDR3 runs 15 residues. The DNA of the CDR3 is TGTGCTAGCAGCCAAGGTGCGGGAGCAGGAGATACGCAGTATTTT. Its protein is CASSQGAGAGDTQYF.

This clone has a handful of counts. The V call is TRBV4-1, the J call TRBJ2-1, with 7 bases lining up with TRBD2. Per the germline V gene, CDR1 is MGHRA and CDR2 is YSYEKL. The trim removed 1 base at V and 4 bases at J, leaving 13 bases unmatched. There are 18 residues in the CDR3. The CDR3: CASSQGWDYQLLYNEQFF. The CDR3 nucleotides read TGCGCCAGCAGCCAAGGTTGGGACTACCAACTATTATACAATGAGCAGTTCTTC.

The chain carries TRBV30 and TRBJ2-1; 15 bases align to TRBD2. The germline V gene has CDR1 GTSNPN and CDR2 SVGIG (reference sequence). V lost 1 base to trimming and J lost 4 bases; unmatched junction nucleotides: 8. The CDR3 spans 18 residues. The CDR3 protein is CAWSGGRTSGRGYNEQFF. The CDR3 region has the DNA TGTGCCTGGAGTGGAGGAAGGACTAGCGGGAGGGGATACAATGAGCAGTTCTTC.

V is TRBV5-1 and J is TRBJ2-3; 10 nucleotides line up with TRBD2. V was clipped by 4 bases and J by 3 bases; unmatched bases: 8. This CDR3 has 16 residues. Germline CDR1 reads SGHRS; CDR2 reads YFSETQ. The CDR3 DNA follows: TGCGCCAGCAGCCCGCAGACTAGCGGGTATACAGATACGCAGTATTTT. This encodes CASSPQTSGYTDTQYF.

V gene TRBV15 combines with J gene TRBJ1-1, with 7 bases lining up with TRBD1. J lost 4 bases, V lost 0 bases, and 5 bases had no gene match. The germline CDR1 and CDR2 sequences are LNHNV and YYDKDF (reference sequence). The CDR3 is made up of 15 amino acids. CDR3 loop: CATSRDQAGGTEAFF. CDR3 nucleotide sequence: TGTGCCACCAGCAGAGATCAGGCAGGGGGCACTGAAGCTTTCTTT.

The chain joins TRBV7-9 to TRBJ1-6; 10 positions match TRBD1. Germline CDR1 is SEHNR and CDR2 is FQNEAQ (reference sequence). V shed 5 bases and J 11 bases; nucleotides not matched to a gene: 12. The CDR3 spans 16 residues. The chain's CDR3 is CASSGMDRGRTTPLHF. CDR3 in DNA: TGTGCCAGCAGCGGAATGGACAGGGGGAGAACGACACCCCTCCACTTT.